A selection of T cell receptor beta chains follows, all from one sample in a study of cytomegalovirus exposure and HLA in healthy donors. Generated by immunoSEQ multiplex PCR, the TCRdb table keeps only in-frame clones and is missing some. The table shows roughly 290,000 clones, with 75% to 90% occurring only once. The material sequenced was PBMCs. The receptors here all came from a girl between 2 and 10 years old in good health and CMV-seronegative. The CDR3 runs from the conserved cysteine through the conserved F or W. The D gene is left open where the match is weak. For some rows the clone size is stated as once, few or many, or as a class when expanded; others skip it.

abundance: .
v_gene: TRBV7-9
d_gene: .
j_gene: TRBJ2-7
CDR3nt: TGTGCCAGCAGCTTAGGAGTGGACGAGCAGTACTTC
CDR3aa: CASSLGVDEQYF

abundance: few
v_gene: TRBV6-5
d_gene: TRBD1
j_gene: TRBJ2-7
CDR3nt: TGTGCCAGCAGCAGACAGGGGTCGGACTACGAGCAGTACTTC
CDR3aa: CASSRQGSDYEQYF

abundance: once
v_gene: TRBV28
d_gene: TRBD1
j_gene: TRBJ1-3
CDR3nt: TGTGCCAGCAGTGCGCCGGGACAGGTCGACACCATATATTTT
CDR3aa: CASSAPGQVDTIYF

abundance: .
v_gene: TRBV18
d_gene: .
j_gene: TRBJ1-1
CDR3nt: TGTGCCAGCTCACCAAACAGGGACGATGAAGCTTTCTTT
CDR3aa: CASSPNRDDEAFF

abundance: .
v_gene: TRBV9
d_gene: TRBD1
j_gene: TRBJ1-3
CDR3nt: TGTGCCAGCAGCGTTCAGGGGGCCGTTGGAAACACCATATATTTT
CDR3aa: CASSVQGAVGNTIYF

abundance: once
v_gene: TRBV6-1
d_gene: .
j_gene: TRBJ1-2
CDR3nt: TGTGCCAGCAGTGAAGCTAGGTGGGAGTATGGCTACACCTTC
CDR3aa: CASSEARWEYGYTF

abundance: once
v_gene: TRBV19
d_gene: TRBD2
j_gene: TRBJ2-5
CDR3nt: TGTGCCAGTAGTATACTTAGCGGGGGGCACGAGACCCAGTACTTC
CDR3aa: CASSILSGGHETQYF

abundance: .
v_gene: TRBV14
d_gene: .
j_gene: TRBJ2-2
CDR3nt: TGTGCCAGCAGCCAAGAAAGCGCAGGGGAGCTGTTTTTT
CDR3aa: CASSQESAGELFF

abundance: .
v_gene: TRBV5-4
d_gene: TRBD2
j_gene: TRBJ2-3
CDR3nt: TGTGCCAGCAGAGCCAGCGGGAGTGCTACGCAGTATTTT
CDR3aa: CASRASGSATQYF

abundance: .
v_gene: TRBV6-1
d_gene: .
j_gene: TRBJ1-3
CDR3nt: TGTGCCAGCAGTGAACGGGGGTATTACTCTGGAAACACCATATATTTT
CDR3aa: CASSERGYYSGNTIYF

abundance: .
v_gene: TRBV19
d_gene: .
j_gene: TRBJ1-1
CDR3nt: TGTGCCAGTTCTCTGTTCGACAGCGCGAACACTGAAGCTTTCTTT
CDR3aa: CASSLFDSANTEAFF

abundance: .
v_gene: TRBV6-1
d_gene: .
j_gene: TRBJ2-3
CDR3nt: TGTGCCAGCAGTGTTGACAGTCCTAGCACAGATACGCAGTATTTT
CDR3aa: CASSVDSPSTDTQYF

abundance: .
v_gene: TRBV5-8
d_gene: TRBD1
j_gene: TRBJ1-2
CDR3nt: TGTGCCAGCAGCCCGGGACAGAACTATGGCTACACCTTC
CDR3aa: CASSPGQNYGYTF

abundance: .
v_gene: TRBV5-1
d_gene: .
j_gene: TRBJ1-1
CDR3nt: TGCGCCAGCAGCTTGGCCGGCGGGGACACTGAAGCTTTCTTT
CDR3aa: CASSLAGGDTEAFF

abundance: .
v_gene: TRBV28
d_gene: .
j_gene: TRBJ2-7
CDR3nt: TGTGCCAGCAGCCCACCTGATTACGAGCAATACTTC
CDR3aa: CASSPPDYEQYF

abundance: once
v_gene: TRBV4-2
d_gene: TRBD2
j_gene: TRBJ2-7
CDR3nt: TGTGCCAGCAGCCAGGACAATAGCGGGAGGGCCTCCTACGAGCAGTACTTC
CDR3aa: CASSQDNSGRASYEQYF

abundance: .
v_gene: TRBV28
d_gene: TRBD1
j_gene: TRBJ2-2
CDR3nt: TGTGCCAGCAGTTCGGGACAGATAAACACCGGGGAGCTGTTTTTT
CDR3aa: CASSSGQINTGELFF

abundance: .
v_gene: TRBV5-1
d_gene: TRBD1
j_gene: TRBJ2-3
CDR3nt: TGCGCCAGCAGCTCTGGACAGGGTTCAGATACGCAGTATTTT
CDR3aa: CASSSGQGSDTQYF

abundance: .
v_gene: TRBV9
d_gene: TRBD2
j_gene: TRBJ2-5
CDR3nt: TGTGCCAGCAGCGGGACTAGAGCGGAGACCCAGTACTTC
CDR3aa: CASSGTRAETQYF

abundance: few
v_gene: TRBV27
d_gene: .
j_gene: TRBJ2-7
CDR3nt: TGTGCCAGCAGTTTAACCGGGGGGCCTTACGAGCAGTACTTC
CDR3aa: CASSLTGGPYEQYF

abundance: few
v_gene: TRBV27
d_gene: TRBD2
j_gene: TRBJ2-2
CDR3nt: TGTGCCAGCATCGGGGCTAGCGGGAGCACCGGGGAGCTGTTTTTT
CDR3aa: CASIGASGSTGELFF

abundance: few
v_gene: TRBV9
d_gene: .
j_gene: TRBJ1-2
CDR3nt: TGTGCCAGCAGCGTAGGAGAGACAGTCTACTATGGCTACACCTTC
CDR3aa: CASSVGETVYYGYTF

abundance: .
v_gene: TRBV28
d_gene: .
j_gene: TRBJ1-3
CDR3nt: TGTGCCAGCAGGAGTTATACAGTGTTTTCTGGAAACACCATATATTTT
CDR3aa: CASRSYTVFSGNTIYF

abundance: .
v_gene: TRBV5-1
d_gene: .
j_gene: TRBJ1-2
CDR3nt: TGCGCCAGCAGCTTCGAAGGGGGTGAAGGCTACACCTTC
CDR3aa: CASSFEGGEGYTF

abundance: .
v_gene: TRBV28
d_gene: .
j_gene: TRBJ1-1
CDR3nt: TGTGCCCACGCGAGGGAGGGCAGGGTTTTTGAAGCTTTCTTT
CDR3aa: CAHAREGRVFEAFF

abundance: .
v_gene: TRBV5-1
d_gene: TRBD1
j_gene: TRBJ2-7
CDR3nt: TGCGCCAGCAGCTCTGGGACAGTAGCCTACGAGCAGTACTTC
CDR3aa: CASSSGTVAYEQYF

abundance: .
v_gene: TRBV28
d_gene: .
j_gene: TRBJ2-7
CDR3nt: TGTGCCAGCAGACTGGAGAGCTCCTACGAGCAGTACTTC
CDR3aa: CASRLESSYEQYF

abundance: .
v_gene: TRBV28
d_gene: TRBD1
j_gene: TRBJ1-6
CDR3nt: TGTGCCAGCAGGCGGACAGGGAGAAATTCACCCCTCCACTTT
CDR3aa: CASRRTGRNSPLHF

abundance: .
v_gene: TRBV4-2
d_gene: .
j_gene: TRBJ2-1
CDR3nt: TGTGCCAGCAGCCAGCTAAACTCCTACAATGAGCAGTTCTTC
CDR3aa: CASSQLNSYNEQFF

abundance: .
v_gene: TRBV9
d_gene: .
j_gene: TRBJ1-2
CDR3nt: TGTGCCAGCAGTCTTAACAGAGAGTATGGCTACACCTTC
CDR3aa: CASSLNREYGYTF

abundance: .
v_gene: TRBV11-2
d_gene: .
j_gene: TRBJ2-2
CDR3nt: TGTGCCAGCAGCCCCCTTCCAGGACTGAAGTCCGGGGAGCTGTTTTTT
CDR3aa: CASSPLPGLKSGELFF

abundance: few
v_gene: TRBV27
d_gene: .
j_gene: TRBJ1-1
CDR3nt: TGTGCCAGCAGCCGAACTCCCAGGGTAACTGAAGCTTTCTTT
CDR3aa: CASSRTPRVTEAFF

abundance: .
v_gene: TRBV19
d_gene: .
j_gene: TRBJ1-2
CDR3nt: TGTGCCAGTAGTCGGGAGGGGGTCGGCTACACCTTC
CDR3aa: CASSREGVGYTF

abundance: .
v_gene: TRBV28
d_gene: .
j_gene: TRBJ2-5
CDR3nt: TGTGCCAGCAGTCACCCCGCTAGTGGTGGCCAGACCCAGTACTTC
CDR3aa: CASSHPASGGQTQYF

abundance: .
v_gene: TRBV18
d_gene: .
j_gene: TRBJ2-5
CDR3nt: TGTGCCAGCTCACCGGACAGAAGACAAGAGACCCAGTACTTC
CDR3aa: CASSPDRRQETQYF

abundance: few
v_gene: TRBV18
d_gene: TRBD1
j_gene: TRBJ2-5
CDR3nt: TGTGCCAGCTCGATTCCGGGACAGGGGGCAAGAGGGACCCAGTACTTC
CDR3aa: CASSIPGQGARGTQYF

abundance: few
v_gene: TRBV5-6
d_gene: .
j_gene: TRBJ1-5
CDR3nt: TGTGCCAGCAGCTTTTCGGTCGGGAGTTATAGCAATCAGCCCCAGCATTTT
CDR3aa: CASSFSVGSYSNQPQHF

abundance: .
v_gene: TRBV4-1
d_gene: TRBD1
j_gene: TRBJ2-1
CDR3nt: TGCGCCAGCAGCCAAGAAAAGGGGGCCGATGAGCAGTTCTTC
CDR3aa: CASSQEKGADEQFF

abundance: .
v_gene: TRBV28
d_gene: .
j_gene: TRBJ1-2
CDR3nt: TGTGCCAGCACCTTAACCACAGGGCACTATGGCTACACCTTC
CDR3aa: CASTLTTGHYGYTF

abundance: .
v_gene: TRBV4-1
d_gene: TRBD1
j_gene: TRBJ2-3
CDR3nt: TGCGCCAGCAGCCAGAGGGACAGATTGCGAGGAAGCACAGATACGCAGTATTTT
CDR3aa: CASSQRDRLRGSTDTQYF

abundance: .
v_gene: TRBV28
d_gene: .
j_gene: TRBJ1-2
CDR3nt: TGTGCCAGCAGTACCCAGTTAAACTATGGCTACACCTTC
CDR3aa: CASSTQLNYGYTF

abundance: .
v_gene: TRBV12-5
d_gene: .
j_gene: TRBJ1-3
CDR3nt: TGTGCTAGTGCAGAACGCTCTGGAAACACCATATATTTT
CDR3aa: CASAERSGNTIYF

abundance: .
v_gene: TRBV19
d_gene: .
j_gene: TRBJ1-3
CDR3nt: TGTGCCAGCAAGTATCCGGGTTTTCGAAACACCATATATTTT
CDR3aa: CASKYPGFRNTIYF

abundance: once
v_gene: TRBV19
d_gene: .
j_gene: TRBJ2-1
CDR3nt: TGTGCCAGTAGTTGGAGCGGTTCCTACAATGAGCAGTTCTTC
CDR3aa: CASSWSGSYNEQFF

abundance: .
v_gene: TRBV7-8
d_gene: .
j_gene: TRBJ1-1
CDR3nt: TGTGCCAGCAGCTCCAATCGCCAGATGAACACTGAAGCTTTCTTT
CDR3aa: CASSSNRQMNTEAFF

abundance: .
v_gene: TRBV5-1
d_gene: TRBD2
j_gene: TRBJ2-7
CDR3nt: TGCGCCAGCAGCTTAGGGACTAGCGGGAGCGACGAGCAGTACTTC
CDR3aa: CASSLGTSGSDEQYF